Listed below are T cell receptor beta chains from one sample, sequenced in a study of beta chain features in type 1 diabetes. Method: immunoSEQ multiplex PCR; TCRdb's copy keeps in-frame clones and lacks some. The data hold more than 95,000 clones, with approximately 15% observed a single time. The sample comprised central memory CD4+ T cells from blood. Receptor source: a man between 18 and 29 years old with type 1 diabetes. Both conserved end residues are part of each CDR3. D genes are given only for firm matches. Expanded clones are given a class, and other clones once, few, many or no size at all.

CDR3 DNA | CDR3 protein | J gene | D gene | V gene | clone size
TGTGCCAGCAGTGAACGGAACAGTCCCGGCTACACCTTC | CASSERNSPGYTF | TRBJ1-2 | - | TRBV25-1 | many
TGCGCCAGCAGCTTAGGGCCTGGTCTCCGAGAGCAGTTCTTC | CASSLGPGLREQFF | TRBJ2-1 | - | TRBV5-1 | -
TGCGCCAGCAGCCTGGGGGCGGGGGCGAACAATGAGCAGTTCTTC | CASSLGAGANNEQFF | TRBJ2-1 | - | TRBV4-3 | few
TGTGCCTGGAGGGCGGACAGAAACACCGGGGAGCTGTTTTTT | CAWRADRNTGELFF | TRBJ2-2 | - | TRBV30 | -
TGTGCCAGCATGAGGGGGGGGTGGAACACTGAAGCTTTCTTT | CASMRGGWNTEAFF | TRBJ1-1 | - | TRBV6-6 | -
TGTGCCAGCAGCCCACGAACAGGACAGACCTACGAGCAGTACTTC | CASSPRTGQTYEQYF | TRBJ2-7 | - | TRBV9 | many
TGTGCCAGCAGCCCTCAGGACAGGGGTGATACGCAGTATTTT | CASSPQDRGDTQYF | TRBJ2-3 | TRBD1 | TRBV9 | few
TGTGCCAGCAGCGTAGATGGGGTCGGCGTCCTGACTTTC | CASSVDGVGVLTF | TRBJ2-6 | - | TRBV9 | many
TGTGCCAGCAGTTTTACAGGGTTGAACACTGAAGCTTTCTTT | CASSFTGLNTEAFF | TRBJ1-1 | - | TRBV6-5 | -
TGTGCCACCTCCGTTGGTGAGACCCAGTACTTC | CATSVGETQYF | TRBJ2-5 | - | TRBV10-3 | medium-sized
TGTGCCAGTAGTATAGGTTGGAGCTCTGGGGCCAACGTCCTGACTTTC | CASSIGWSSGANVLTF | TRBJ2-6 | - | TRBV19 | few
TGTGCCTGGGGATGGGGGGAGGCCCAGTTCTTC | CAWGWGEAQFF | TRBJ2-1 | - | TRBV30 | many
TGTGCCAGCAGTCCCCCCGGGACAGCCCAAGAGACCCAGTACTTC | CASSPPGTAQETQYF | TRBJ2-5 | TRBD1 | TRBV6-6 | -
TGTGCCAGCTCACCAAGCGGGGGGTTAAACAATGAGCAGTTCTTC | CASSPSGGLNNEQFF | TRBJ2-1 | TRBD2 | TRBV18 | few
TGCGCCAGCAGCCAAGTTGACAGGGGGACCTACGAGCAGTACTTC | CASSQVDRGTYEQYF | TRBJ2-7 | TRBD1 | TRBV10-2 | -
TGCAGCGTACAGGGAGGTAGCAATCAGCCCCAGCATTTT | CSVQGGSNQPQHF | TRBJ1-5 | - | TRBV29-1 | few
TGCAGCGTTGGTGCAACCGAGGGACAGTGGACCTACAATGAGCAGTTCTTC | CSVGATEGQWTYNEQFF | TRBJ2-1 | TRBD1 | TRBV29-1 | few
TGTGCCTGGAGATCCGCGGACAGACAGAACACTGAAGCTTTCTTT | CAWRSADRQNTEAFF | TRBJ1-1 | - | TRBV30 | -